The 12 T cell receptor beta chains below come from one sample, sequenced in a study of stem cell transplantation in POMP-related autoinflammatory disease. Data came from immunoSEQ multiplex PCR; TCRdb stores just in-frame clones and leaves some out. The top ten hold 3.5% to 5% of the sample, which has several thousand clones, less than 90% seen once. Sequenced: a CXCR5-defined cell subset from PBMCs. The receptors were gathered from a human donor in good health.

This chain links TRBV15 with TRBJ2-3, with 9 positions matching TRBD1. J gave up 1 base and V 3 bases, and 14 bases lay outside the gene matches. CDR1 and CDR2 (germline): LNHNV, YYDKDF (reference sequence). The CDR3 runs 19 residues. DNA of the CDR3: TGTGCCACCAGCAGGCACCCCAGTCGACAGGGGGGAGGCACAGATACGCAGTATTTT. Protein: CATSRHPSRQGGGTDTQYF.

The chain combines TRBV15 with TRBJ2-2; 13 bases line up with TRBD2. Germline V gene lookup returns CDR1 LNHNV and CDR2 YYDKDF (reference sequence). Losses at the gene ends were 0 bases for V and 7 bases for J; bases not matched to a gene: 8. The CDR3 is 18 residues long. The CDR3 is CATSRDPTSGGVGGELFF. CDR3 DNA: TGTGCCACCAGCAGAGACCCCACTAGCGGGGGGGTTGGCGGGGAGCTGTTTTTT.

There are a few counts of this clone. The chain couples TRBV19 to TRBJ1-5; 7 bases map to TRBD1. The CDR3 is 13 residues long. Germline assignment: CDR1 LNHDA and CDR2 SQIVND (reference sequence). V lost 7 bases and J lost 4; bases outside the gene matches: 4. Here the CDR3 DNA reads TGTGCCAGTATCGGGACAGCTAATCAGCCCCAGCATTTT. The encoded protein is CASIGTANQPQHF.

This chain joins TRBV7-9 and TRBJ2-2; D gene uncertain. V gave up 0 bases and J gave up 4 bases, with 6 bases separating them. The CDR3 totals 14 residues. Looked up from germline, CDR1 is SEHNR and CDR2 is FQNEAQ (reference sequence). The CDR3 protein is CASSLAQVTGELFF. Written as DNA, the CDR3 is TGTGCCAGCAGCTTAGCCCAGGTCACCGGGGAGCTGTTTTTT. Variable domain in full (rest from reference TRBV7-9 and TRBJ2-2): DTGVSQNPRHKITKRGQNVTFRCDPISEHNRLYWYRQTLGQGPEFLTYFQNEAQLEKSRLLSDRFSAERPKGSFSTLEIQRTEQGDSAMYLCASSLAQVTGELFFGEGSRLTVL.

In this sample, this clone turned up a few times. The V and J genes are TRBV9 and TRBJ2-5; D call uncertain. CDR3 length: 15 residues. CDR1 and CDR2 (germline): SGDLS, YYNGEE. The V end was cut by 3 bases, the J end by 2 bases, with 14 bases between. CDR3 in DNA: TGTGCCAGCAGCGCCTCATTTACGAGGCAAGAGACCCAGTACTTC. This codes for CASSASFTRQETQYF.

This chain connects TRBV4-1 to TRBJ2-4; the match to TRBD2 covers 13 bases. Losses at the gene ends were 1 base for V and 0 bases for J; bases not matched to a gene: 9. Germline V gene sequence: CDR1 MGHRA, CDR2 YSYEKL. This CDR3 has 20 amino acids. In DNA form, the CDR3 reads TGCGCCAGCAGCCAAGGAAGACTAGCGGGGGGCTTACTAGCCAAAAACATTCAGTACTTC. Its protein is CASSQGRLAGGLLAKNIQYF.

The chain recombines TRBV6-6 with TRBJ2-3; TRBD1 matches 10 bases. CDR1 and CDR2 from the germline V gene are MNHNY and SVGAGI (reference sequence). The V and J ends lost 2 bases and 2 bases, in that order; junction bases with no gene match: 4. The CDR3 length is 16 residues. CDR3 protein: CASSYRTGGNTDTQYF. The CDR3 nucleotides are TGTGCCAGCAGTTACCGGACAGGGGGAAACACAGATACGCAGTATTTT.

The rearrangement uses TRBV11-2 and TRBJ2-5; 14 positions agree with TRBD2. The V gene end was trimmed by 2 bases and the J gene end by 9 bases; junction bases not matched to a gene: 8. The CDR3 covers 16 residues. Looked up from germline, CDR1 is SGHAT and CDR2 is FQNNGV. Here the CDR3 reads CASSLRTSGGYGPQYF. The CDR3 coding sequence is TGTGCCAGCAGCTTAAGGACTAGCGGGGGGTATGGGCCCCAGTACTTC.

The CDR3 reads CASSVGVLRNTIYF. The CDR3 nucleotides are TGTGCCAGCAGCGTAGGGGTTTTGAGGAACACCATATATTTT. V is TRBV7-3 and J is TRBJ1-3; D is perhaps TRBD1 (5 bases). Germline values: CDR1 SGHTA, CDR2 FQGTGA. Trimming left V 5 bases short and J 7 bases short, with 15 bases between. The CDR3 length is 14 residues.

The genes are TRBV6-5 and TRBJ2-1; D unresolved. The germline gives CDR1 MNHEY, CDR2 SVGAGI. Trimming shortened V by 3 bases and J by 0 bases, and 12 bases separated the two germline ends. This CDR3 is 16 amino acids long. CDR3 nucleotide sequence: TGTGCCAGCAGTTATTGGGTGTTCAGCTCCTACAATGAGCAGTTCTTC. This sequence encodes CASSYWVFSSYNEQFF.

Regarding this clone: Other DNA sequences of this sample code for an identical CDR3. The J gene is TRBJ1-2, the V gene TRBV30; 7 bases match TRBD1. The CDR3 is made up of 13 amino acids. Germline assignment: CDR1 GTSNPN and CDR2 SVGIG (reference sequence). The V gene end was trimmed by 2 bases and the J gene end by 8 bases; junction bases not matched to a gene: 8. Here the CDR3 DNA reads TGTGCCTGGAGTCAGCGGACAGGCCGAGGCTACACCTTC. This encodes CAWSQRTGRGYTF.

The sample holds one count of this clone. The rearrangement joins TRBV19 to TRBJ2-5, with 13 bases fitting TRBD2. V was pared by 3 bases and J by 4 bases, with 14 bases of the junction left unmatched. The CDR3 length is 19 residues. Per the germline V gene, CDR1 is LNHDA and CDR2 is SQIVND (reference sequence). CDR3 in DNA: TGTGCCAGTAGTATCCTCTGGACTAGCGGGGGACAGGTAGGAGAGACCCAGTACTTC. Residues: CASSILWTSGGQVGETQYF.